One T cell receptor beta chain is described in this entry. Its matching antigen is unknown. This sample was taken from a study of human T cells and chemical hapten exposure. Overall study: Small pooled library volume differences chiefly drove per-sample TCR yield variation.

Study-wide findings and caveats: Sensitization with DPC brought no change to TCRs above 1 in 1000 in frequency.

This sample's time point: patch test 2, 6 weeks after DPC sensitization. Treatment defined: therapeutic diphenylcyclopropenone sensitization with weekly scalp DPC. Phlebotomy was performed prior to application of every patch test. Participating donors were patients with alopecia, aged 18 to 70 years, considered appropriate candidates for DPC. CDR3 length equals 15 residues. The germline V gene encodes CDR1 LNHDA and CDR2 SQIVND (reference sequence). Trimming cost V 2 bases and J 1 base, with 11 bases left between them. TCRdb ran MiXCR on the RACE reads and lists one entry per CDR3 protein. The repertoire has tens of thousands of distinct CDR3 sequences, approximately 9% of them found once; the top ten carry about 3%.

This sequence joins TRBV19 and TRBJ1-1; D is ambiguous. This TCR was sampled from a woman in her forties or fifties with alopecia areata. Some clones in this sample may be carry-over from other donors' samples. Sequencing was performed on whole blood, taken in connection with sensitization to the hapten diphenylcyclopropenone (DPC). This CDR3 reads CASSISWPPNTEAFF. The CDR3 bases are TGTGCCAGTAGTATAAGTTGGCCTCCGAACACTGAAGCTTTCTTT.